A selection of T cell receptor beta chains follows, all from one sample in a study of vaccination and CD4 T cells after COVID-19. For these TCRs, the target antigens are not known. TCRdb re-called the PCR reads through MiXCR, storing one row per CDR3 protein. The data show approximately 27,000 distinct CDR3 sequences, with roughly a third seen just once and more than 3% held by the top ten. Sequencing used CD4+ T cells from blood, cultured in vitro, obtained about 7 months after SARS-CoV-2 vaccination. These TCRs come from a human donor who had recovered from COVID-19. Both conserved end residues are part of each CDR3. Each record gives: D gene, clone size, V gene, J gene, CDR3 protein, CDR3 DNA. D genes are given only for firm matches. The size entry is marked missing in some rows and otherwise reads once, few, many or a size class.

d_call: NA
clone_size: NA
v_call: TRBV7-9
j_call: TRBJ2-1
cdr3_aa: CASSLATAYNEQFF
cdr3_nt: TGTGCCAGCAGCTTAGCGACAGCCTACAATGAGCAGTTCTTC

d_call: NA
clone_size: NA
v_call: TRBV7-2
j_call: TRBJ2-7
cdr3_aa: CASSLPVSGENFAYEQYF
cdr3_nt: TGTGCCAGCAGCTTACCGGTGTCGGGGGAAAATTTCGCCTACGAGCAGTACTTC

d_call: TRBD2
clone_size: NA
v_call: TRBV20-1
j_call: TRBJ2-3
cdr3_aa: CSARGGFLAGASDTQYF
cdr3_nt: TGCAGTGCTAGGGGGGGCTTTCTAGCGGGAGCCTCAGATACGCAGTATTTT

d_call: NA
clone_size: few
v_call: TRBV19
j_call: TRBJ1-6
cdr3_aa: CASGVQGSSPLHF
cdr3_nt: TGTGCCAGCGGCGTTCAGGGAAGTTCACCCCTCCACTTT

d_call: NA
clone_size: NA
v_call: TRBV5-1
j_call: TRBJ2-7
cdr3_aa: CASSKSGSSYEQYF
cdr3_nt: TGCGCCAGCAGCAAGTCGGGCAGCTCCTACGAGCAGTACTTC

d_call: TRBD1
clone_size: NA
v_call: TRBV6-1
j_call: TRBJ1-2
cdr3_aa: CASRQQGARYGYTF
cdr3_nt: TGTGCCAGCAGGCAACAGGGGGCGAGGTATGGCTACACCTTC

d_call: NA
clone_size: NA
v_call: TRBV24-1
j_call: TRBJ2-1
cdr3_aa: CATSDLGLYNEQFF
cdr3_nt: TGTGCCACCAGTGATTTGGGGCTGTACAATGAGCAGTTCTTC

d_call: TRBD1
clone_size: few
v_call: TRBV15
j_call: TRBJ2-5
cdr3_aa: CATSRKTGAQETQYF
cdr3_nt: TGTGCCACCAGCAGAAAAACAGGGGCCCAAGAGACCCAGTACTTC

d_call: TRBD1
clone_size: NA
v_call: TRBV11-3
j_call: TRBJ2-5
cdr3_aa: CASSPGQGAGETQYF
cdr3_nt: TGTGCCAGCAGCCCGGGACAGGGGGCCGGGGAGACCCAGTACTTC

d_call: NA
clone_size: few
v_call: TRBV20-1
j_call: TRBJ1-5
cdr3_aa: CSAKQGGGNQPQHF
cdr3_nt: TGCAGTGCTAAACAGGGAGGAGGCAATCAGCCCCAGCATTTT

d_call: NA
clone_size: NA
v_call: TRBV7-6
j_call: TRBJ2-1
cdr3_aa: CASSHGTLRLNEQFF
cdr3_nt: TGTGCCAGCAGCCACGGGACCCTACGCCTCAATGAGCAGTTCTTC

d_call: TRBD2
clone_size: few
v_call: TRBV20-1
j_call: TRBJ2-1
cdr3_aa: CSAIGGEAGGYNEQFF
cdr3_nt: TGCAGTGCTATCGGCGGAGAGGCGGGAGGCTACAATGAGCAGTTCTTC

d_call: NA
clone_size: NA
v_call: TRBV18
j_call: TRBJ1-6
cdr3_aa: CASSPRSGANSPLHF
cdr3_nt: TGTGCCAGCTCACCGCGGTCAGGGGCGAATTCACCCCTCCACTTT

d_call: TRBD2
clone_size: NA
v_call: TRBV6-2/TRBV6-3
j_call: TRBJ2-1
cdr3_aa: CASSQGLAGRNFYNEQFF
cdr3_nt: TGTGCCAGCAGCCAGGGACTAGCGGGGAGAAATTTCTACAATGAGCAGTTCTTC

d_call: NA
clone_size: few
v_call: TRBV11-1
j_call: TRBJ1-6
cdr3_aa: CASSLAWTGNSPLHF
cdr3_nt: TGTGCCAGCAGCTTAGCCTGGACGGGTAATTCACCCCTCCACTTT

d_call: NA
clone_size: NA
v_call: TRBV15
j_call: TRBJ2-6
cdr3_aa: CATTQTVRSGANVLTF
cdr3_nt: TGTGCCACCACCCAGACAGTGCGCTCTGGGGCCAACGTCCTGACTTTC

d_call: TRBD1
clone_size: NA
v_call: TRBV4-1
j_call: TRBJ1-2
cdr3_aa: CASSQGLFRTGANYGYTF
cdr3_nt: TGCGCCAGCAGCCAAGGATTATTTCGGACAGGAGCTAACTATGGCTACACCTTC

d_call: NA
clone_size: NA
v_call: TRBV7-9
j_call: TRBJ1-3
cdr3_aa: CASTIREDTIYF
cdr3_nt: TGTGCCAGCACCATCAGGGAGGACACCATATATTTT

d_call: TRBD2
clone_size: few
v_call: TRBV20-1
j_call: TRBJ2-5
cdr3_aa: CSAPRSSGSARLETQYF
cdr3_nt: TGCAGTGCCCCTCGCTCTAGCGGGAGTGCGCGATTAGAGACCCAGTACTTC

d_call: TRBD2
clone_size: few
v_call: TRBV20-1
j_call: TRBJ2-1
cdr3_aa: CSARDWTSGSNEQFF
cdr3_nt: TGCAGTGCTAGAGATTGGACTAGCGGGAGCAATGAGCAGTTCTTC

d_call: NA
clone_size: NA
v_call: TRBV7-3
j_call: TRBJ2-7
cdr3_aa: CASSITDYEQYF
cdr3_nt: TGTGCCAGCAGCATTACAGACTACGAGCAGTACTTC

d_call: NA
clone_size: NA
v_call: TRBV11-2
j_call: TRBJ1-1
cdr3_aa: CASSLVLGTTEAFF
cdr3_nt: TGTGCCAGCAGCTTAGTGCTGGGGACCACTGAAGCTTTCTTT

d_call: NA
clone_size: NA
v_call: TRBV7-9
j_call: TRBJ2-7
cdr3_aa: CASRGDGNYEQYF
cdr3_nt: TGTGCCAGCAGAGGGGACGGTAACTACGAGCAGTACTTC

d_call: NA
clone_size: few
v_call: TRBV20-1
j_call: TRBJ1-2
cdr3_aa: CSARDRSGLVGYTF
cdr3_nt: TGCAGTGCTAGAGATCGGTCAGGGCTGGTTGGCTACACCTTC

d_call: NA
clone_size: NA
v_call: TRBV2
j_call: TRBJ2-5
cdr3_aa: CASSPRREPGTQYF
cdr3_nt: TGTGCCAGCAGTCCGCGCCGGGAGCCCGGGACCCAGTACTTC

d_call: TRBD1
clone_size: few
v_call: TRBV6-5
j_call: TRBJ2-1
cdr3_aa: CASSYFGTGKNEQFF
cdr3_nt: TGTGCCAGCAGTTATTTTGGGACAGGGAAGAATGAGCAGTTCTTC

d_call: TRBD2
clone_size: few
v_call: TRBV20-1
j_call: TRBJ2-2
cdr3_aa: CSASLAGGAGELFF
cdr3_nt: TGCAGTGCCTCATTAGCGGGAGGTGCCGGGGAGCTGTTTTTT

d_call: NA
clone_size: few
v_call: TRBV6-2/TRBV6-3
j_call: TRBJ2-6
cdr3_aa: CASSRRFSGANVLTF
cdr3_nt: TGTGCCAGCAGTCGCCGATTCTCTGGGGCCAACGTCCTGACTTTC

d_call: NA
clone_size: NA
v_call: TRBV6-2/TRBV6-3
j_call: TRBJ1-2
cdr3_aa: CASSQRDIWRYGYTF
cdr3_nt: TGTGCCAGCAGCCAACGGGACATCTGGCGCTATGGCTACACCTTC

d_call: TRBD1
clone_size: once
v_call: TRBV12-3/TRBV12-4
j_call: TRBJ1-3
cdr3_aa: CASRSGGRSGNTIYF
cdr3_nt: TGTGCCAGCAGGTCAGGGGGCCGATCTGGAAACACCATATATTTT

d_call: TRBD1
clone_size: NA
v_call: TRBV2
j_call: TRBJ2-5
cdr3_aa: CASSEGDRVGTQYF
cdr3_nt: TGTGCCAGCAGTGAAGGAGACAGGGTCGGGACCCAGTACTTC

d_call: NA
clone_size: few
v_call: TRBV6-1
j_call: TRBJ2-3
cdr3_aa: CASRRADGTWADTQYF
cdr3_nt: TGTGCCAGCAGGCGTGCCGACGGGACATGGGCGGATACGCAGTATTTT